The entry that follows covers one T cell receptor beta chain sequence. Its target is unknown. CDR1 is MGHRA, CDR2 YSYEKL, per germline. V lost 0 bases to trimming and J lost 0 bases; unmatched junction nucleotides: 7. The CDR3 runs to 18 residues. The method was immunoSEQ multiplex PCR; TCRdb's version includes in-frame clones alone and lacks a portion of them. The sample consists of roughly 7,900 clones, more than 55% of them appearing once. The sample belongs to a study of CD8 T cell repertoires and HIV-1 epitope variants. Overall study context: Twenty-five autologous and known Gag and Nef epitope variant peptides each stimulated T cells separately. Equal numbers of autologous T cell-negative cells presented antigen to enriched T cells. The baseline condition was 1M T cells left uncultured.

This sequence originates from a male donor with HIV. V and J are TRBV4-1 and TRBJ2-3, with 9 bases that match TRBD2. The sequenced sample was cultured CD8+ T cells derived from PBMCs. The CDR3 spells CASSQDPPSGTSTDTQYF. Written as DNA, the CDR3 is TGCGCCAGCAGCCAAGACCCCCCTAGCGGGACTAGCACAGATACGCAGTATTTT.